A selection of T cell receptor beta chains follows, all from one sample in a study of T-cell reconstitution after alpha-beta-depleted transplantation in children. TCRdb itself ran the PCR reads through MiXCR, one entry per CDR3 protein. The profile covers about half a million distinct CDR3 sequences, with around 12% appearing a single time and around 6% taken by the ten largest. The source material was PBMCs from the stem cell graft donor, sampled from the stem cell graft. These receptors originate from a human donor who donated a stem cell graft to a child with combined immunodeficiency. Each CDR3 is given with its conserved first and last residue. The order of the fields is CDR3 DNA, CDR3 protein, clone size, D gene, V gene, J gene. A D gene is named only where the DNA matches it firmly. Some rows have no size entry. The others give once, few or many, or a class for an expanded clone.

TGTGCCAGCAGCCCCATCGGGGGCCCGAACACTGAAGCTTTCTTT	CASSPIGGPNTEAFF	NA	NA	TRBV7-9	TRBJ1-1
TGTGCCAGTAGTCCCGAGGCGTTTCCGGCGGATCAGCCCCAGCATTTT	CASSPEAFPADQPQHF	once	NA	TRBV19	TRBJ1-5
TGCGCCAGCAGCAATCGGGACAGGGGGCTTGGTGAAGCTTTCTTT	CASSNRDRGLGEAFF	few	TRBD1	TRBV4-3	TRBJ1-1
TGCGCCAGCAGCCAAGGGGCGGGAGGGCCGTGGGAGACCCAGTACTTC	CASSQGAGGPWETQYF	few	TRBD2	TRBV4-3	TRBJ2-5
TGCGCCAGCAGCCCGTATAGGGCAGCCCAAGAGACCCAGTACTTC	CASSPYRAAQETQYF	few	NA	TRBV5-1	TRBJ2-5
TGTGCCAGCAGCCTGAGGCAGGACGCCGGGTCCTACGAGCAGTACTTC	CASSLRQDAGSYEQYF	NA	NA	TRBV5-5	TRBJ2-7
TGTGCCAGCAGGGTATTTGGGACAGGGATAATCTACGAGCAGTACTTC	CASRVFGTGIIYEQYF	NA	TRBD1	TRBV6-2/TRBV6-3	TRBJ2-7
TGTGCCAGCAGTCTGCCAAATAGCGGAGTGGGGGATGAGCAGTTCTTC	CASSLPNSGVGDEQFF	few	NA	TRBV12-3/TRBV12-4	TRBJ2-1
TGTGCCAGCACCCCACTAAGGCAGGCCGGGGAGCTGTTTTTT	CASTPLRQAGELFF	few	NA	TRBV12-3/TRBV12-4	TRBJ2-2
TGTGCCAGCAATTCACTTTTCAGGGGGGACGGGACCCAGTACTTC	CASNSLFRGDGTQYF	few	NA	TRBV12-3/TRBV12-4	TRBJ2-5
TGTGCCAGCAGTTATCTCTCTCCGCTCCACACCGGGGAGCTGTTTTTT	CASSYLSPLHTGELFF	many	NA	TRBV6-2/TRBV6-3	TRBJ2-2
TGTGCCAGCAGCCCCTGGGGGGGCTCCTACGAGCAGTACTTC	CASSPWGGSYEQYF	NA	TRBD2	TRBV3-1	TRBJ2-7
TGTGCCAGCAGCGGGGACAGGGACGAGCAGTACTTC	CASSGDRDEQYF	few	TRBD1	TRBV9	TRBJ2-7
TGTGCCAGCAGCCGGGGGGGCGGCGTGACAGATACGCAGTATTTT	CASSRGGGVTDTQYF	many	TRBD2	TRBV7-9	TRBJ2-3
TGTGCCAGCGGGACCACATCCTACGAGCAGTACTTC	CASGTTSYEQYF	NA	NA	TRBV7-2	TRBJ2-7
TGTGCCACCAGTGGGAGCTCGCTGGCCAGGCAGTTCTTC	CATSGSSLARQFF	many	NA	TRBV24-1	TRBJ2-1
TGTGCCATCAGTGAAAGTGGGGGACGCGAGCAGTACTTC	CAISESGGREQYF	many	NA	TRBV10-3	TRBJ2-7
TGTGCCAGCAGCCAAGACACTAGCGGGGTGCGGGAGCAGTTCTTC	CASSQDTSGVREQFF	few	TRBD2	TRBV3-1	TRBJ2-1
TGCAGTGCTAGGCAGAGCGGGGGGCAGTACTTC	CSARQSGGQYF	few	TRBD2	TRBV20-1	TRBJ2-7
TGTGCCAGCAGTTTCGGGTACGGGACCCAGTACTTC	CASSFGYGTQYF	many	NA	TRBV12-3/TRBV12-4	TRBJ2-5
TGTGCCAGCTCACCGCAGGGGTTGGCTGAGCAGTTCTTC	CASSPQGLAEQFF	NA	NA	TRBV18	TRBJ2-1
TGCGCCAGCAGCCAAGGGACACGGGATTCGGCCCAGCATTTT	CASSQGTRDSAQHF	NA	NA	TRBV4-3	TRBJ1-5
TGCAGTGCTGCACGGGACTGGAACACTGAAGCTTTCTTT	CSAARDWNTEAFF	few	NA	TRBV20-1	TRBJ1-1
TGTGCCAGCTCACCCCTGAGATCTAGCGGGAGGCCGGGGGATACGCAGTATTTT	CASSPLRSSGRPGDTQYF	few	TRBD2	TRBV18	TRBJ2-3
TGCGCCAGCAGCTTGGTCTCACAGGGTGGCGGACTGGGTGAGCAGTTCTTC	CASSLVSQGGGLGEQFF	NA	NA	TRBV5-1	TRBJ2-1
TGTGCCAGCAGCCCCAGGGACACTTACAATGAGCAGTTCTTC	CASSPRDTYNEQFF	many	NA	TRBV7-2	TRBJ2-1
TGTGCCAGCAGACCCAGCCGGGTGGGCGGGGAGCTGTTTTTT	CASRPSRVGGELFF	NA	NA	TRBV11-1	TRBJ2-2